The TCR beta chain described here comes from a study of regulatory T cells in long-lasting Graves disease. In building TCR beta libraries, iRepertoire HTBI primers were used together with Arm-PCR of CDR3 regions. TCRdb re-derived calls from the multiplex PCR reads in MiXCR, one entry per CDR3 protein. The repertoire holds 300,000 to 400,000 distinct CDR3 sequences, with around 16% as singletons. Concerning this clonotype: Possible read error: a much larger clone is one base away.

The CDR3 has 15 residues. Germline values: CDR1 MDHEN, CDR2 SYDVKM. V was pared by 6 bases and J by 3 bases, with 10 bases of the junction left unmatched. As for time point: newly diagnosed GD, antithyroid drugs for less than 3 months. Extracted RNA from PBMCs served as the source of the TCR library. The genes are TRBV28 and TRBJ2-7, with 8 bases lining up with TRBD1. Here the sequenced sample was peripheral blood mononuclear cells (PBMCs), taken at new diagnosis, from a patient treated with antithyroid drugs. This TCR came from a female donor with Graves disease. The CDR3 here is CASRLPDREGYEQYF. The CDR3 DNA is TGTGCCAGCAGGTTACCGGACAGGGAAGGCTACGAGCAGTACTTC.